Below, 17 T cell receptor beta chains from the same sample are listed, as sequenced in a study of control samples from healthy donors and cancer patients. Produced via immunoSEQ multiplex PCR; TCRdb's table is partial and in-frame only. This sample yields some 87,000 clones, of which roughly 88% are seen a single time; approximately 10% belongs to the top ten. Sequenced sample: PBMCs. Receptor source: a man aged 60-69 years with head and neck cancer.

This clone was observed a single time. The chain carries TRBV19 and TRBJ2-2; tentatively, D is TRBD1 (5 bases). Germline-derived CDR1 and CDR2 are LNHDA and SQIVND (reference sequence). The CDR3 contains 14 residues. V was pared by 6 bases and J by 4 bases, with 12 bases between. This chain's CDR3 is CASSDDRITGELFF. The CDR3 nucleotides are TGTGCCAGTAGCGATGACAGAATCACCGGGGAGCTGTTTTTT.

In its sample, this clone was seen many times. The gene calls are TRBV5-1 and TRBJ2-1; 8 nucleotides align to TRBD2. This CDR3 has 14 amino acids. V was clipped by 4 bases and J by 7 bases; unmatched bases: 7. In germline, CDR1 is SGHRS, CDR2 YFSETQ. The CDR3 is CASSIGTSGNEQFF. The CDR3 DNA sequence: TGCGCCAGCAGCATCGGCACTAGCGGAAATGAGCAGTTCTTC.

The J gene is TRBJ1-5, the V gene TRBV18, with D unresolved. The CDR3 totals 14 residues. Germline CDR1 reads KGHSH; CDR2 reads LQKENI. V shed 2 bases and J shed 3 bases, with 8 bases lying between them. For the CDR3, the DNA is TGTGCCAGCTCACCAGCCCAGCTCAATCAGCCCCAGCATTTT. Translated, it gives CASSPAQLNQPQHF. The full variable domain, with the rest looked up from reference TRBV18 and TRBJ1-5, is NAGVMQNPRHLVRRRGQEARLRCSPMKGHSHVYWYRQLPEEGLKFMVYLQKENIIDESGMPKERFSAEFPKEGPSILRIQQVVRGDSAAYFCASSPAQLNQPQHFGDGTRLSIL.

The chain has TRBV7-8 and TRBJ2-1; 12 nucleotides agree with TRBD2. CDR1 is SGHVS, CDR2 FQNEAQ, per germline. The CDR3 has 16 residues. Germline trimming cut 5 bases from V and 7 bases from J; bases unmatched to any gene: 9. The CDR3 spells CASSTSGRTSRNEQFF. DNA for the CDR3: TGTGCCAGCAGCACTAGCGGGAGGACCAGTAGGAATGAGCAGTTCTTC.

This clone was seen more than once but under ten times. The chain carries TRBV6-5 and TRBJ1-4; 8 nucleotides align to TRBD1. V trimming: 7 bases; J trimming: 7 bases; junction bases outside the gene matches: 11. Germline values: CDR1 MNHEY, CDR2 SVGAGI. This CDR3 region has 15 residues. Written as DNA, the CDR3 is TGTGCCAGCAATCCGAGGACAGGGCGACCTGAAAAACTGTTTTTT. Protein sequence: CASNPRTGRPEKLFF.

J is TRBJ1-1 and V is TRBV5-5, with 8 bases matching TRBD1. The J segment lost 3 bases and the V segment lost 4 bases, leaving 17 bases of the junction unmatched. Germline CDR1 reads SGHKS; CDR2 reads YYEKEE (reference sequence). The CDR3 loop spans 18 amino acids. CDR3 residues: CASSLDRGPTRGDTEAFF. CDR3 DNA sequence: TGTGCCAGCAGCCTAGACAGGGGACCAACTCGGGGGGACACTGAAGCTTTCTTT.

V is TRBV6-5 and J is TRBJ2-7, with a tentative D call TRBD2 (6 bases). This CDR3 spans 15 amino acids. V was trimmed by 4 bases and J by 0 bases, leaving 13 bases between them. Germline V gives CDR1 MNHEY, CDR2 SVGAGI. CDR3 sequence reads: CASSSISGVSYEQYF. The CDR3 region has the DNA TGTGCCAGCAGTTCCATTAGCGGCGTCTCCTACGAGCAGTACTTC.

This clone showed up just once. The chain recombines TRBV11-3 with TRBJ2-1; either TRBD1 or TRBD2 may fit D (5 bases each). This CDR3 contains 15 residues. Germline CDR1 is SGHNT and CDR2 is YENEEA. Trimming shortened V by 4 bases and J by 5 bases, and 15 bases separated the two germline ends. CDR3 amino acids: CASSSRPGRNNEQFF. CDR3 nucleotides: TGTGCCAGCAGCTCCCGACCGGGACGAAACAATGAGCAGTTCTTC.

V and J are TRBV28 and TRBJ1-6; possible D gene TRBD1, 6 bases. The V and J ends lost 6 bases and 11 bases respectively, with 14 bases between them. Germline V CDR1 and CDR2: MDHEN, SYDVKM. The CDR3 is made up of 13 amino acids. CDR3: CASRQEGGTPLHF. CDR3 nucleotides: TGTGCCAGCAGGCAAGAGGGGGGCACACCCCTCCACTTT.

The V call is TRBV30, the J call TRBJ1-6; 12 nucleotides align to TRBD1. V shed 2 bases, J shed 1 base, and the junction held 12 bases outside the gene matches. CDR1 GTSNPN and CDR2 SVGIG come from the germline V gene (reference sequence). This CDR3 is 20 amino acids long. The DNA of the CDR3 is TGTGCCTGGAGTCGTCTAAAGGGACAGGGGGCGAAGTCCTATAATTCACCCCTCCACTTT. Translating it yields CAWSRLKGQGAKSYNSPLHF.

The chain joins TRBV19 to TRBJ1-4, with D perhaps matching TRBD1 (5 bases). CDR3 length: 15 residues. V was trimmed by 6 bases and J by 4 bases, leaving 15 bases between them. Germline CDR1 reads LNHDA; CDR2 reads SQIVND (reference sequence). Here the CDR3 DNA reads TGTGCCAGTAGGAGACCCGGGACGGGTAATGAAAAACTGTTTTTT. Translated: CASRRPGTGNEKLFF.

The CDR3 DNA reads TGTGCCAGCAGCTACATAGGGGGCATGACAGATACGCAGTATTTT. It codes for CASSYIGGMTDTQYF. The genes are TRBV7-2 and TRBJ2-3, with TRBD1 identical over 7 bases. CDR1 is SGHTA, CDR2 FQGNSA, per germline. CDR3 size: 15 residues. V dropped 4 bases and J dropped 3; count of bases not matched to a gene: 7. The full variable domain, in which reference TRBV7-2 and TRBJ2-3 provide the parts outside the CDR3, is GAGVSQSPSNKVTEKGKDVELRCDPISGHTALYWYRQSLGQGLEFLIYFQGNSAPDKSGLPSDRFSAERTGGSVSTLTIQRTQQEDSAVYLCASSYIGGMTDTQYFGPGTRLTVL.

The J gene is TRBJ1-2, the V gene TRBV6-5; the D gene is possibly TRBD1 (5 bases). The germline gives CDR1 MNHEY, CDR2 SVGAGI. Trimming left V 8 bases short and J 8 bases short, with 21 bases between. The CDR3 is made up of 14 amino acids. The CDR3: CASGLDWGIGGYTF. CDR3 nucleotide sequence: TGTGCCAGCGGACTGGACTGGGGGATTGGCGGCTACACCTTC.

This clone was seen ten or more times. The genes are TRBV27 and TRBJ1-2, with a weak D call TRBD1 (6 bases). Germline lookup yields CDR1 MNHEY and CDR2 SMNVEV (reference sequence). This CDR3 is built from 15 residues. Trimming removed 4 bases at V and 8 bases at J, with 20 bases between. In nucleotides, the CDR3 is TGTGCCAGCAGTTCCCTCCTGGACAGCCTTAGGGGCTACACCTTC. This codes for CASSSLLDSLRGYTF.

This clone was detected a few times. This chain joins TRBV6-5 and TRBJ1-6, with D perhaps matching TRBD1 (6 bases). V dropped 6 bases and J dropped 7 bases, with 13 bases sitting between them. Germline CDR1 is MNHEY and CDR2 is SVGAGI. The CDR3 has 14 amino acids. The CDR3, as DNA: TGTGCCAGCAGCGGCCTGAGGGGGAATTCACCCCTCCACTTT. It yields the protein CASSGLRGNSPLHF.

This clone has a handful of counts. The rearrangement uses TRBV19 and TRBJ1-1; 10 nucleotides agree with TRBD1. The length of the CDR3 is 15 residues. The V gene's germline CDR1 is LNHDA and CDR2 SQIVND (reference sequence). The trim removed 8 bases at V and 0 bases at J, leaving 6 bases unmatched. This CDR3 reads CASGGQGSMNTEAFF. The DNA for the CDR3 is TGTGCCAGTGGGGGACAGGGGTCCATGAACACTGAAGCTTTCTTT.

The chain has TRBV9 and TRBJ2-3, with TRBD2 identical over 11 bases. The CDR3 spans 18 residues. The J segment lost 4 bases and the V segment lost 1 base, leaving 11 bases of the junction unmatched. CDR1 and CDR2 from the germline V gene are SGDLS and YYNGEE. The CDR3 is CASSVNPGLAVLPDTQYF. CDR3 DNA sequence: TGTGCCAGCAGCGTAAATCCGGGACTAGCGGTTCTACCAGATACGCAGTATTTT.